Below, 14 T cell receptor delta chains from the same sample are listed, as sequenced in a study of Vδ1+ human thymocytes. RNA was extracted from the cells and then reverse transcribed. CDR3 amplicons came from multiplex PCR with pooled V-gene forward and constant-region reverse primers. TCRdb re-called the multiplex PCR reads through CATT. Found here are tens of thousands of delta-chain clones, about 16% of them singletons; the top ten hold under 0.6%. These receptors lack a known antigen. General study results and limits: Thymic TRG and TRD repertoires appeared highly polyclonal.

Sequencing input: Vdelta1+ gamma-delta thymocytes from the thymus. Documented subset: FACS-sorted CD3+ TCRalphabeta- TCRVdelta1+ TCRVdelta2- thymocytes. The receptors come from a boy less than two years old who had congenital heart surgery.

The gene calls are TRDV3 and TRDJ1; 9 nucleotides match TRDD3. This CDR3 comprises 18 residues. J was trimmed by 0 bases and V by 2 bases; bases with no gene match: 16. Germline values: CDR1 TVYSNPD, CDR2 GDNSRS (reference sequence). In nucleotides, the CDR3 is TGTGCCTTTGACCTACTGGGGATACGGCAATTTTACACCGATAAACTCATCTTT. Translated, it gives CAFDLLGIRQFYTDKLIF.

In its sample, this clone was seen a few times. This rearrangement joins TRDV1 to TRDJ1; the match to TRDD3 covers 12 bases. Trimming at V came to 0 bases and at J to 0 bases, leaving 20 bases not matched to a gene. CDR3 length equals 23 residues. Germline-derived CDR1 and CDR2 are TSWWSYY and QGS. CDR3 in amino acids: CALGELSPPTAGGYAENTDKLIF. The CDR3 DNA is TGTGCTCTTGGGGAACTATCTCCTCCTACGGCTGGGGGATACGCTGAGAACACCGATAAACTCATCTTT.

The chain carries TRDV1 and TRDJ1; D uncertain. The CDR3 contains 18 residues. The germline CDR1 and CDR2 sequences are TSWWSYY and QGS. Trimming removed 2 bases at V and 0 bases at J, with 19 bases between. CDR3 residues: CALGEGWKSGRYTDKLIF. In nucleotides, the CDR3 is TGTGCTCTTGGGGAAGGTTGGAAGAGTGGGAGATACACCGATAAACTCATCTTT.

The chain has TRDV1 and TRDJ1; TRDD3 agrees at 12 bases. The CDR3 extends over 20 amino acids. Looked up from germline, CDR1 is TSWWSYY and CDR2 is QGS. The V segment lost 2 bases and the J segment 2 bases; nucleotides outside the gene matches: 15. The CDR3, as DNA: TGTGCTCTTGGGGAATACCTATCCAACTACTGGGGGATACTGACCGATAAACTCATCTTT. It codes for CALGEYLSNYWGILTDKLIF.

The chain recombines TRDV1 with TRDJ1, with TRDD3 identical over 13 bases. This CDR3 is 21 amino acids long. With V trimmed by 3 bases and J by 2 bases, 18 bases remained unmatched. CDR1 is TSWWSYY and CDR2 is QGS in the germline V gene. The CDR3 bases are TGTGCTCTTGGGGATCCCTGTTCTACTGGGGGATACGACATCCCTACCGATAAACTCATCTTT. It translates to CALGDPCSTGGYDIPTDKLIF.

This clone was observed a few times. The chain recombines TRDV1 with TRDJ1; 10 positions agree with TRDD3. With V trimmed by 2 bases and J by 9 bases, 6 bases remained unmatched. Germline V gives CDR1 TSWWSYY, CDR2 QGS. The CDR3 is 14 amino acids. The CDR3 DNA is TGTGCTCTTGGGGAAGGGGGATACGCGAGGGAACTCATCTTT. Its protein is CALGEGGYARELIF.

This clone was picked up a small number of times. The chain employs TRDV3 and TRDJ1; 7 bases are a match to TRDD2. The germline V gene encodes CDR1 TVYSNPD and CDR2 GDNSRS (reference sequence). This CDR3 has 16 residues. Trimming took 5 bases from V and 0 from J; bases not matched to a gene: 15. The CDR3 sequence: CAIPPFLCLYTDKLIF. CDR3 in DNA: TGTGCCATCCCCCCCTTCCTCTGCCTCTACACCGATAAACTCATCTTT.

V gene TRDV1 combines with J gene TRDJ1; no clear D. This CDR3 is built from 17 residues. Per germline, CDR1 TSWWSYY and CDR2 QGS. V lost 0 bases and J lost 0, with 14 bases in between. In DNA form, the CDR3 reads TGTGCTCTTGGGGAACTAAATTGGCGGGAGTACACCGATAAACTCATCTTT. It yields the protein CALGELNWREYTDKLIF.

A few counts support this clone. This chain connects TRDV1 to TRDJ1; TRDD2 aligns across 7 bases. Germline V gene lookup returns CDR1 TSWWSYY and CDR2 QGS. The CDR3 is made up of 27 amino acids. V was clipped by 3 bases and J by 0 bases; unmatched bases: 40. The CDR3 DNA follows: TGTGCTCTTGGGGAGCCTTGGGATTCCTACCAATTCCCGACTGGTGCTATCGCCCTCCCGTACACCGATAAACTCATCTTT. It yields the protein CALGEPWDSYQFPTGAIALPYTDKLIF.

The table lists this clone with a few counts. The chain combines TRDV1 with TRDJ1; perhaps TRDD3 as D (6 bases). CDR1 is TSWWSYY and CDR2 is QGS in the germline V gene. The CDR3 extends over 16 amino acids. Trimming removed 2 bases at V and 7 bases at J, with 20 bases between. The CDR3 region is CALGEVGDWDQGKLIF. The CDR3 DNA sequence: TGTGCTCTTGGGGAAGTAGGAGACTGGGACCAAGGTAAACTCATCTTT.

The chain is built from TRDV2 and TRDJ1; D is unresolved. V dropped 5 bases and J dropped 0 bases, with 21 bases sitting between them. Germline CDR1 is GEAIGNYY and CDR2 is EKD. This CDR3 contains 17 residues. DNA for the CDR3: TGTGCCTGTGGCACTACCTGGCGGGGTACAAACACCGATAAACTCATCTTT. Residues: CACGTTWRGTNTDKLIF.

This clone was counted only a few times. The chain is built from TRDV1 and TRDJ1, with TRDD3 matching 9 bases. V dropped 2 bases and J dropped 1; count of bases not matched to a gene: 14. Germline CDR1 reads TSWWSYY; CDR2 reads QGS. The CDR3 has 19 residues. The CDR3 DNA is TGTGCTCTTGGGGAAGCCGTGATATCACTGGGGGAGACCACCGATAAACTCATCTTT. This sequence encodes CALGEAVISLGETTDKLIF.

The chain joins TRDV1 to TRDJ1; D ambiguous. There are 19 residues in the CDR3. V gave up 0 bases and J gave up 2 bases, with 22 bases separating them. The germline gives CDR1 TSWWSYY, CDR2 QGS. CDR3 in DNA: TGTGCTCTTGGGGAACTTCTAGAGATCCCTCGGGTCTATACCGATAAACTCATCTTT. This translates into CALGELLEIPRVYTDKLIF.

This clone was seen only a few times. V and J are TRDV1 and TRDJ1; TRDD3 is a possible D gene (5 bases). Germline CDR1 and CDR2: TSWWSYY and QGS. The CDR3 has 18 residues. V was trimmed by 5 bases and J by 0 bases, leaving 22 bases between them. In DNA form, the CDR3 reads TGTGCTCTTGGGTCACACCGGTCCGTCGGGGGGTACACCGATAAACTCATCTTT. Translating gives CALGSHRSVGGYTDKLIF.